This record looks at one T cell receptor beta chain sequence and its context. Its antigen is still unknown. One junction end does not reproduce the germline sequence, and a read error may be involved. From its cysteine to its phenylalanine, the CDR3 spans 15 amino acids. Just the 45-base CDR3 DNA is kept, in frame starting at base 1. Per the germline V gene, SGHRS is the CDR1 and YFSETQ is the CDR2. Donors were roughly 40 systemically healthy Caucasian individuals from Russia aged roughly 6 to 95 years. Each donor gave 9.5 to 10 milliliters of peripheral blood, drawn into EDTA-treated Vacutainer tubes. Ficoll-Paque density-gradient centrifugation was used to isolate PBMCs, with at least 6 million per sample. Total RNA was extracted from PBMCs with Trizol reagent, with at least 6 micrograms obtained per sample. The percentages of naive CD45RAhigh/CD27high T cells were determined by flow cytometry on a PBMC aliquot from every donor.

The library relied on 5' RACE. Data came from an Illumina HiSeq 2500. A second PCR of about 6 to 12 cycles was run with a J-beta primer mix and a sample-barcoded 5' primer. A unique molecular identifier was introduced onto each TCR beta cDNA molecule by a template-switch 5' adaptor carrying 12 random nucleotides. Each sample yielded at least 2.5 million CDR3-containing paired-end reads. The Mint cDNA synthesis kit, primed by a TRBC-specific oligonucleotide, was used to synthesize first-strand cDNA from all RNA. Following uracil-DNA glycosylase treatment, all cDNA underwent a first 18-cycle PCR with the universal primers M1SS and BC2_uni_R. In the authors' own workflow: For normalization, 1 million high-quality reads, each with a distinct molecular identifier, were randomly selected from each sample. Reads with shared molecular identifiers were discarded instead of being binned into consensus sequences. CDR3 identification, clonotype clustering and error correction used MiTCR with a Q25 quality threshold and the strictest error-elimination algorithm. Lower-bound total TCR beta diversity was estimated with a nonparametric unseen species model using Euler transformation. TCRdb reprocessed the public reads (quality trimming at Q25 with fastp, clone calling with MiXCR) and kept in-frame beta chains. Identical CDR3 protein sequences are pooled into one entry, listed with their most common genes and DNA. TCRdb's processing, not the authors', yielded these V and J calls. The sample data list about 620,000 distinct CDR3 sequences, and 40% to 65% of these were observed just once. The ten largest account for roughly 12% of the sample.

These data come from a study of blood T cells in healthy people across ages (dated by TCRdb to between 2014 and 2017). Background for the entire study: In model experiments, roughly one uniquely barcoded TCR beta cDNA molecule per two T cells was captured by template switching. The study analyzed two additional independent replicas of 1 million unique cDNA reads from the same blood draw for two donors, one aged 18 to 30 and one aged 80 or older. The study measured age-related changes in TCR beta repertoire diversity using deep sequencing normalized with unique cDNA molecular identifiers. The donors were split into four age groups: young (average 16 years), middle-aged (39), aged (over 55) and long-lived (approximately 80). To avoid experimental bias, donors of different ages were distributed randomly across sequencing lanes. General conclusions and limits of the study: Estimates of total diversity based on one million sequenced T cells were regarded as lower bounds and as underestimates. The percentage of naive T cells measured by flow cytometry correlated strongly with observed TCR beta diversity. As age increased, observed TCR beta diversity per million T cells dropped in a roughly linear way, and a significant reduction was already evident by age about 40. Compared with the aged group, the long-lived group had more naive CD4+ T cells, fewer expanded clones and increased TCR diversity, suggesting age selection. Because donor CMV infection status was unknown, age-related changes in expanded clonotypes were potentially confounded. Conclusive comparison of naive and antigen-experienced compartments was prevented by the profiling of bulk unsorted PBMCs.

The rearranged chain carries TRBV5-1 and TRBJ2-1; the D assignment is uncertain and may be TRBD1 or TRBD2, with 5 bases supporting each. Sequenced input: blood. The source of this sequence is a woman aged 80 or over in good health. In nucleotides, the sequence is TGCGCCAGCAGCTTGGGGGGGTGGGGCTACCATGAGCAGTTCTTC. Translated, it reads CASSLGGWGYHEQFF.